These 23 T cell receptor beta chains were all obtained from the same sample, sequenced in a study of T cells in Graves' hyperthyroidism and ophthalmopathy. The CDR3 regions of TCR beta were amplified from RNA transcripts. Researchers ran a first-round RT-PCR on the TCR CDR3 using the HTBI primer set. One entry per CDR3 protein, called by TCRdb with MiXCR from the multiplex PCR reads. The sample includes 330,000 or so distinct CDR3 sequences, roughly 19% of them seen just once. Input material: blood. All receptors derive from a man in his forties or fifties with Graves' ophthalmopathy.

This clonotype was detected ten times or more. This sequence joins TRBV12-3 or TRBV12-4 and TRBJ1-1; D is uncertain. The CDR3 extends over 14 amino acids. V was pared by 2 bases and J by 0 bases, with 7 bases between. The CDR3: CASSLHNMNTEAFF. The CDR3 bases are TGTGCCAGCAGTTTACACAACATGAACACTGAAGCTTTCTTT.

The chain couples TRBV5-1 to TRBJ2-3; 12 nucleotides line up with TRBD2. The CDR3 loop spans 15 amino acids. With 5 bases clipped from V and 1 base from J, the junction kept 2 bases outside the gene matches. Germline V gives CDR1 SGHRS, CDR2 YFSETQ. This CDR3 reads CASRRLAGGTDTQYF. The CDR3 nucleotides read TGCGCCAGCAGACGACTAGCGGGAGGCACAGATACGCAGTATTTT.

Only a few counts were recorded for this clonotype. The chain recombines TRBV20-1 with TRBJ1-5; TRBD1 might be the D (5 bases). The CDR3 runs to 13 residues. Germline V gene lookup returns CDR1 DFQATT and CDR2 SNEGSKA (reference sequence). V was clipped by 6 bases and J by 3 bases, with 12 bases between them. CDR3 DNA sequence: TGCAGTGCAACAGGAGGGGTCAATCAGCCCCAGCATTTT. As protein: CSATGGVNQPQHF.

This clonotype was found many times. The chain joins TRBV7-6 to TRBJ2-7; 8 bases are shared with TRBD2. Germline V gene data show CDR1 as SGHVS and CDR2 as FNYEAQ. V was pared by 6 bases and J by 5 bases, with 9 bases of the junction left unmatched. The CDR3 covers 14 residues. CDR3 in amino acids: CASSRQRENDEQYF. The CDR3 region has the DNA TGTGCCAGCAGTCGCCAGCGGGAGAATGACGAGCAGTACTTC.

This clonotype was found many times. The chain recombines TRBV20-1 with TRBJ2-7, with D unresolved. The CDR3 covers 11 residues. Trimming shortened V by 0 bases and J by 5 bases, and 5 bases separated the two germline ends. Germline V gives CDR1 DFQATT, CDR2 SNEGSKA (reference sequence). The CDR3: CSARDGNEQYF. CDR3 bases: TGCAGTGCTAGAGATGGGAACGAGCAGTACTTC.

This clonotype was seen a few times. CDR3 loop: CASEGNGETQYF. The CDR3 DNA is TGTGCCAGCGAGGGGAATGGCGAGACCCAGTACTTC. The V and J genes are TRBV11-1 and TRBJ2-5; the D call may be TRBD1 or TRBD2 (5 bases each). Germline V gives CDR1 SGHAT, CDR2 FQDESV (reference sequence). Trimming removed 8 bases at V and 5 bases at J, with 12 bases between. The CDR3 length is 12 residues.

About this clonotype: The DNA is left out, because the CDR3 cannot be placed on it with certainty; the CDR3 is given as TCRdb lists it. V usage is TRBV11-2 and J usage is TRBJ1-3. The CDR3 is 22 amino acids long, termini counted. The germline V gene has CDR1 SGHAT and CDR2 FQNNGV. CDR3 protein: CASSAGGGKVYEQYFGPDTIYF.

This clonotype appeared a few times. The chain is built from TRBV5-4 and TRBJ2-5; 10 bases fit TRBD2. The CDR3 runs 16 residues. Germline CDR1 is SGHNT and CDR2 is YYREEE (reference sequence). The V gene end was trimmed by 0 bases and the J gene end by 4 bases; junction bases not matched to a gene: 6. CDR3 DNA sequence: TGTGCCAGCAGCTTGGCTAGCGGGGGTCTTGGAGAGACCCAGTACTTC. Its translation is CASSLASGGLGETQYF. Based on the CDR3 plus reference TRBV5-4 and TRBJ2-5, the full variable domain is ETGVTQSPTHLIKTRGQQVTLRCSSQSGHNTVSWYQQALGQGPQFIFQYYREEENGRGNFPPRFSGLQFPNYSSELNVNALELDDSALYLCASSLASGGLGETQYFGPGTRLLVL.

Comments on this clonotype: Relative to the germline gene, one junction end is altered; a read error may explain this. The chain recombines TRBV6-1 with TRBJ1-1; TRBD1 aligns across 7 bases. Germline-derived CDR1 and CDR2 are MNHNS and SASEGT. CDR3 length: 15 residues. CDR3 residues: CASRGQLPRNTEALF. The CDR3 DNA reads as TGTGCCAGCAGGGGACAGCTACCTCGGAACACTGAAGCTCTCTTT.

This clonotype was counted at least ten times. This sequence joins TRBV20-1 and TRBJ2-7; D call uncertain. V lost 3 bases and J lost 6, with 9 bases in between. Germline lookup yields CDR1 DFQATT and CDR2 SNEGSKA (reference sequence). The CDR3 totals 11 residues. The CDR3 loop reads CSASRGFEQYF. The DNA for the CDR3 is TGCAGTGCTAGTCGCGGATTCGAGCAGTACTTC.

This rearrangement joins TRBV5-1 to TRBJ1-1; 10 bases are shared with TRBD1. Trimming took 4 bases from V and 2 from J; bases not matched to a gene: 5. This CDR3 contains 15 residues. Germline loops: CDR1 SGHRS, CDR2 YFSETQ. CDR3 protein: CASSLRTGGNTEAFF. The CDR3 region has the DNA TGCGCCAGCAGCCTCCGGACAGGGGGAAACACTGAAGCTTTCTTT.

This clonotype was seen many times. A junction end diverges from the germline sequence, so it may reflect a read error. The rearrangement joins TRBV5-1 to TRBJ2-2; D ambiguous. The germline CDR1 and CDR2 sequences are SGHRS and YFSETQ. The CDR3 length is 12 residues. The CDR3 nucleotides are TGTGCCAGCAGCTTAGTCTCCGGGGAGCTGTTTTTT. Translation gives CASSLVSGELFF.

There are a few counts of this clonotype. This chain connects TRBV6-1 to TRBJ1-2; weak D call: TRBD1 (5 bases). CDR1 MNHNS and CDR2 SASEGT come from the germline V gene. V shed 5 bases and J shed 8 bases, with 15 bases lying between them. This CDR3 comprises 13 residues. The DNA of the CDR3 is TGTGCCAGCAGTCGGGACCCACCCCACGGCTACACCTTC. This codes for CASSRDPPHGYTF.

At least ten counts were recorded for this clonotype. Here the CDR3 reads CASSQDPQGTYEQYF. CDR3 nucleotides: TGCGCCAGCAGCCAAGATCCGCAGGGCACCTACGAGCAGTACTTC. The chain couples TRBV4-1 to TRBJ2-7; TRBD1 might be the D (5 bases). The V end was cut by 0 bases, the J end by 2 bases, with 11 bases between. CDR3 size: 15 residues. Germline values: CDR1 MGHRA, CDR2 YSYEKL.

This clonotype was counted many times. V is TRBV7-9 and J is TRBJ1-4; D unclear. V lost 3 bases, J lost 8 bases, and 13 bases lay in between. CDR1 and CDR2 (germline): SEHNR, FQNEAQ (reference sequence). This CDR3 spans 14 amino acids. The CDR3 reads CASSFLEGGEKLFF. CDR3 bases: TGTGCCAGCAGCTTTCTGGAGGGAGGGGAAAAACTGTTTTTT.

This clonotype has a handful of counts. The chain couples TRBV10-2 to TRBJ2-1; D remains ambiguous. This CDR3 contains 12 residues. Germline loops: CDR1 WSHSY, CDR2 SAAADI. Deletions cut 2 bases from V and 7 bases from J, with 6 bases between. As DNA, the CDR3 is TGCGCCAGCAGTGAGGCCCCTAATGAGCAGTTCTTC. Translating it yields CASSEAPNEQFF.

This clonotype was recorded at least ten times. This chain connects TRBV7-2 to TRBJ2-7; D uncertain. Germline loops: CDR1 SGHTA, CDR2 FQGNSA. V was clipped by 2 bases and J by 5 bases, with 10 bases between them. CDR3 length equals 13 residues. CDR3 sequence: CASSLRARDEQYF. CDR3 nucleotides: TGTGCCAGCAGCTTACGCGCCCGTGACGAGCAGTACTTC.

V gene TRBV9 combines with J gene TRBJ2-3; 10 nucleotides align to TRBD1. CDR3 length: 17 amino acids. Unmatched junction bases numbered 9, after V lost 3 bases and J lost 2 bases. Looked up from germline, CDR1 is SGDLS and CDR2 is YYNGEE. CDR3 DNA sequence: TGTGCCAGCAGCGCGGACCCGGGACAGGGGCACACAGATACGCAGTATTTT. It specifies CASSADPGQGHTDTQYF.

The chain joins TRBV20-1 to TRBJ2-7, with 9 bases identical to TRBD1. Germline V CDR1 and CDR2: DFQATT, SNEGSKA (reference sequence). There are 17 residues in the CDR3. The junction had 12 bases not matched to a gene; V was cut back by 3 bases and J by 0 bases. CDR3: CSASWVPTGGTSYEQYF. CDR3 nucleotide sequence: TGCAGTGCTAGTTGGGTCCCGACAGGGGGGACCTCCTACGAGCAGTACTTC.

With respect to this clonotype: This CDR3 fails to terminate in the conserved phenylalanine or tryptophan, so it likely reflects a read error. This rearrangement joins TRBV12-3 or TRBV12-4 to TRBJ2-7, with 7 bases that match TRBD1. This CDR3 contains 14 residues. Trimming took 6 bases from V and 3 from J; bases not matched to a gene: 8. The CDR3 is CASRKQGSFYEQYS. CDR3 bases: TGTGCCAGCAGAAAACAGGGGAGCTTCTACGAGCAGTACTCC.

This clonotype was seen at least ten times. The chain combines TRBV7-8 with TRBJ2-5; no clear D gene. The CDR3 covers 14 residues. The V gene's germline CDR1 is SGHVS and CDR2 FQNEAQ. The V gene lost 6 bases and the J gene lost 2 bases, with 13 bases spanning the gap. The CDR3 DNA sequence: TGTGCCAGCAGTAAAGGACGGACGCAAGAGACCCAGTACTTC. Amino acids: CASSKGRTQETQYF.

This clonotype was picked up many times. The V gene is TRBV7-8, the J gene TRBJ2-7; the D is unclear. Germline V gene lookup returns CDR1 SGHVS and CDR2 FQNEAQ. CDR3 length: 14 residues. Deletions cut 5 bases from V and 4 bases from J, with 15 bases between. CDR3 in DNA: TGTGCCAGCAGCCCGTCCGGGTCCTTTTACGAGCAGTACTTC. This translates into CASSPSGSFYEQYF.

V usage is TRBV19 and J usage is TRBJ1-1; 7 nucleotides line up with TRBD1. Looked up from germline, CDR1 is LNHDA and CDR2 is SQIVND (reference sequence). V was clipped by 4 bases and J by 4 bases; unmatched bases: 3. This CDR3 region has 13 residues. CDR3 region: CASSTAGGTEAFF. The DNA for the CDR3 is TGTGCCAGTAGTACTGCAGGGGGCACTGAAGCTTTCTTT.